This T cell receptor (beta chain) comes out of a study of CD8+ T cells in alopecia areata. Study-level information: Patients in the treated group were given tofacitinib by mouth, 5 to 10 mg twice a day.

Extracted from the samples, RNA was reverse transcribed into cDNA to serve as the sequencing template. Only in-frame clones appear in the TCRdb table, and some are missing; sequencing was by immunoSEQ multiplex PCR. The sample lists some 110,000 clones, roughly two fifths occurring once. Specimens obtained from alopecia areata patients comprised lesional scalp punch biopsies and peripheral blood. Germline loops: CDR1 SGHTA, CDR2 FQGNSA. Losses at the gene ends were 4 bases for V and 6 bases for J; bases not matched to a gene: 7. CDR3 length: 15 residues. In regard to this clone: Antigen specificity is unknown.

Whole-study results and caveats: Relative to normal scalp, lesional scalp, especially alopecia totalis/universalis, showed higher clonality. The study also sequences resident alphabeta T cells of normal skin in scalp samples.

This receptor was obtained from a human donor with alopecia areata. The gene calls are TRBV7-2 and TRBJ2-5, with 11 bases matching TRBD1. Sequencing used CD4+ T cells sorted from blood. CDR3 nucleotides: TGTGCCAGCAGCTCCGGACAGGGGGCTCAAAAGACCCAGTACTTC. Protein sequence: CASSSGQGAQKTQYF.